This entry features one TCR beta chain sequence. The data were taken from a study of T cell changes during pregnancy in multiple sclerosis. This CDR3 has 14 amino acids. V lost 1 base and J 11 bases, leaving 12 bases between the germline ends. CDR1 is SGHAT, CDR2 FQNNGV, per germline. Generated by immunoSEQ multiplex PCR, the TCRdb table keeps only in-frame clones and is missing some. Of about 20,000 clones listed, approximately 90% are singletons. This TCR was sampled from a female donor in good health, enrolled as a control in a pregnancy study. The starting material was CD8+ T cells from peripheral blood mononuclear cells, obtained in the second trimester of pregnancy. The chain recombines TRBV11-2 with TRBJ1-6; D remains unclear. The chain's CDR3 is CASSLGSGKAPLHF. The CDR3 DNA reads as TGTGCCAGCAGCTTAGGATCGGGGAAGGCACCCCTCCACTTT.